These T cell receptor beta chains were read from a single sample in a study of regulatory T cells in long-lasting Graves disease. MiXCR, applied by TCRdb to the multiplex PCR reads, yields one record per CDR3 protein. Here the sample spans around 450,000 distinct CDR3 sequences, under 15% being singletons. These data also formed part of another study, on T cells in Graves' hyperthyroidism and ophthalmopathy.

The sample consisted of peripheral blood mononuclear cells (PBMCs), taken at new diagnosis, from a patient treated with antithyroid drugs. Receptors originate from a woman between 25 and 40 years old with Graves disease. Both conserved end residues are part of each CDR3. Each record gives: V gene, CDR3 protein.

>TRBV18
CASSSRREGETQYF
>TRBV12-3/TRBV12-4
CASRRGDGYTF
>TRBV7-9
CASSLGTRSTDTQYF
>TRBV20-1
CSARDFRGTGYEQYF
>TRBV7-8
CASSLAGWNEQFF
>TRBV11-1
CASSLRASRTDTQYF
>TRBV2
CASNRSPHYGYTF
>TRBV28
CASRTGGVYGYTF
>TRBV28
CASSTGLRETQYF
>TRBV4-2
CASSRQTPPGLAGGSTGNEQFF
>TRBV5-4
CASSEDRDGYTF
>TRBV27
CATSRDREPLEQFF
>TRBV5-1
CASSFRGPDEQFF
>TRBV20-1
CSSPPALAHNEQFF
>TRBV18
CASSAGQAKGEQYF
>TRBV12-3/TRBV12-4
CASSFPSRQGARGYTF
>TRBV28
CASRPISGSNYGYTF
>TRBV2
CASSSGGGIYEQYF
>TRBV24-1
CATGRDGEAFF
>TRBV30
CAWNTLGLTGYTF
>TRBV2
CASSVASGQNSNQPQHF
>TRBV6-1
CATGQGQETQYF
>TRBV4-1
CASSQGLAGRGNEQFF
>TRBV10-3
CAISPPGQGNADTQYF
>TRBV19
CASSIVRVAAEAFF
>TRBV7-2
CASSLSGTVYGYTF
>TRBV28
CASSSAGATDTQYF
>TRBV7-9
CASSSTGTSGNTDTQYF
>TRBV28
CASSATPRYTEAFF
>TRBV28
CASETTGNTIYF
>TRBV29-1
CSVDRAGELFF
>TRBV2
CATTQTGRSYGYTF
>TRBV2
CASRVPGLQNTGELFF
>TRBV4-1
CASSQEGKKRQDTQYF
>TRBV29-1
CSGAGTGELFF
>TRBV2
CASIGGQGVTDTQYF
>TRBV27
CASRALTGTGDTGELFF
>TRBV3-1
CASSLDQPGLYEQYF
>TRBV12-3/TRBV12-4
CASSSGPPPAQHF
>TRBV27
CASSLQGLGEQYF
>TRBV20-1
CSADGDSYEQYF
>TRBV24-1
CATSATTEVSGSSKNIQYF
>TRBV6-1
CASRLIGARETQYF
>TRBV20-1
CSATGQGGGHNEQFF
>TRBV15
CATSSETGSSYNEQFF